The 13 T cell receptor beta chains in this list originate from one sample, sequenced in a study of cytomegalovirus exposure and HLA in healthy donors. The PCR was carried out with 60 Vbeta primers and 13 Jbeta primers. TCRdb's copy holds only in-frame clones and misses some; the assay was immunoSEQ multiplex PCR. The sample carries more than 90,000 clones, roughly three quarters recorded once. Material: PBMCs. The source of these receptors is a female donor in good health and CMV-seronegative.

In its sample, this clone was seen a few times. The J gene is TRBJ1-4, the V gene TRBV27, with a weak D call TRBD1 (5 bases). The germline V and J ends were trimmed by 3 bases and 5 bases, with 13 bases remaining between them. Germline V gene data show CDR1 as MNHEY and CDR2 as SMNVEV (reference sequence). The CDR3 sequence is 15 residues long. CDR3 sequence: CASSLGGTGNEKLFF. CDR3 DNA sequence: TGTGCCAGCAGTTTGGGGGGGACTGGAAATGAAAAACTGTTTTTT.

V is TRBV7-9 and J is TRBJ1-6; tentatively, D is TRBD1 (6 bases). Germline V CDR1 and CDR2: SEHNR, FQNEAQ (reference sequence). The CDR3 runs 19 residues. The V end was cut by 0 bases, the J end by 9 bases, with 24 bases between. CDR3 in amino acids: CASSLAGHRVPPPGSPLHF. The CDR3, as DNA: TGTGCCAGCAGCTTAGCGGGACACCGGGTGCCCCCACCGGGTTCACCCCTCCACTTT. The full variable domain, with the rest looked up from reference TRBV7-9 and TRBJ1-6, is DTGVSQNPRHKITKRGQNVTFRCDPISEHNRLYWYRQTLGQGPEFLTYFQNEAQLEKSRLLSDRFSAERPKGSFSTLEIQRTEQGDSAMYLCASSLAGHRVPPPGSPLHFGNGTRLTVT.

The V call is TRBV7-3, the J call TRBJ2-6; maybe TRBD1 (5 bases). The germline gives CDR1 SGHTA, CDR2 FQGTGA. This CDR3 contains 16 residues. V gave up 2 bases and J gave up 2 bases, with 10 bases separating them. CDR3 coding DNA: TGTGCCAGCAGCTTACGAGGCAGGGCTGGGGCCAACGTCCTGACTTTC. It specifies CASSLRGRAGANVLTF. Based on the CDR3 plus reference TRBV7-3 and TRBJ2-6, the full variable domain is GAGVSQTPSNKVTEKGKYVELRCDPISGHTALYWYRQSLGQGPEFLIYFQGTGAADDSGLPNDRFFAVRPEGSVSTLKIQRTERGDSAVYLCASSLRGRAGANVLTFGAGSRLTVL.

This clone was detected once. The chain uses TRBV30 and TRBJ1-2, with 7 bases aligning to TRBD1. The CDR3 covers 17 residues. The ends lost 7 bases at V and 0 bases at J; junction bases unmatched: 17. Germline assignment: CDR1 GTSNPN and CDR2 SVGIG (reference sequence). CDR3 loop: CAFSSRLKGQSNYGYTF. In DNA, the CDR3 is TGTGCCTTTTCCTCTCGGCTAAAGGGACAGTCTAACTATGGCTACACCTTC.

The chain carries TRBV5-1 and TRBJ2-7; TRBD1 is a possible D gene (5 bases). V lost 0 bases to trimming and J lost 5 bases, with 6 bases between them. The CDR3 runs 12 residues. Germline V gives CDR1 SGHRS, CDR2 YFSETQ. The CDR3 spells CASSLVQDEQYF. As DNA, the CDR3 is TGCGCCAGCAGCTTGGTACAGGACGAGCAGTACTTC.

The J gene is TRBJ2-1, the V gene TRBV5-1, with 7 bases fitting TRBD1. Trimming removed 4 bases from V and 7 bases from J; junction bases left unmatched: 8. CDR3 size: 14 residues. CDR1 and CDR2 from the germline V gene are SGHRS and YFSETQ. The CDR3 is CASSPGTESNEQFF. Written as DNA, the CDR3 is TGCGCCAGCAGCCCAGGGACAGAGTCAAATGAGCAGTTCTTC.

As concerns this clone: One end of the junction does not line up with germline, which may come from a read error. Different DNA sequences within this sample yield the same CDR3. The rearrangement joins TRBV27 to TRBJ1-1; 7 bases line up with TRBD1. The CDR3 loop spans 15 amino acids. Germline-derived CDR1 and CDR2 are MNHEY and SMNVEV (reference sequence). CDR3 sequence (DNA): TGTGCCAGCAGCTTATCAGTAAGGGGGCAGGGTGAAGCTTTCTTT. It codes for CASSLSVRGQGEAFF.

The chain carries TRBV5-6 and TRBJ2-1, with a weak D call TRBD1 (5 bases). V gave up 0 bases and J gave up 4 bases, with 14 bases separating them. The length of the CDR3 is 16 residues. CDR1 SGHDT and CDR2 YYEEEE come from the germline V gene. CDR3 sequence: CASSLEAREVYNEQFF. DNA of the CDR3: TGTGCCAGCAGCTTGGAGGCCAGGGAAGTTTACAATGAGCAGTTCTTC. Combining the CDR3 with reference TRBV5-6 and TRBJ2-1 gives the whole variable domain DAGVTQSPTHLIKTRGQQVTLRCSPKSGHDTVSWYQQALGQGPQFIFQYYEEEERQRGNFPDRFSGHQFPNYSSELNVNALLLGDSALYLCASSLEAREVYNEQFFGPGTRLTVL.

The chain has TRBV15 and TRBJ2-3; 9 bases are a match to TRBD1. The trim removed 1 base at V and 6 bases at J, leaving 14 bases unmatched. The CDR3 is 18 amino acids. Germline values: CDR1 LNHNV, CDR2 YYDKDF (reference sequence). This CDR3 is CATSRGILGTGYRDTQYF. In nucleotides, the CDR3 is TGTGCCACCAGCAGAGGAATACTCGGGACAGGGTACAGGGATACGCAGTATTTT.

The chain carries TRBV6-5 and TRBJ1-2; D gene unclear. This CDR3 is 13 amino acids long. Trimming stripped 2 bases from V and 2 bases from J, with 6 bases between. Germline V gene lookup returns CDR1 MNHEY and CDR2 SVGAGI. The CDR3 bases are TGTGCCAGCAGTTACACAGAGAACTATGGCTACACCTTC. Its protein product is CASSYTENYGYTF.

The chain has TRBV27 and TRBJ2-1; D unclear. Looked up from germline, CDR1 is MNHEY and CDR2 is SMNVEV (reference sequence). The CDR3 length is 16 residues. Trimming took 2 bases from V and 0 from J, leaving 11 bases between them. For the CDR3, the DNA is TGTGCCAGCAGTTTAGTTGGCGGTCCCTCCTACAATGAGCAGTTCTTC. Its protein is CASSLVGGPSYNEQFF.

This chain joins TRBV6-5 and TRBJ1-4, with 8 nucleotides matching TRBD1. Germline assignment: CDR1 MNHEY and CDR2 SVGAGI. The length of the CDR3 is 15 residues. The trim removed 0 bases at V and 5 bases at J, leaving 2 bases unmatched. The CDR3 nucleotides read TGTGCCAGCAGTTACTCTGACAGGGGAAATGAAAAACTGTTTTTT. Protein: CASSYSDRGNEKLFF.

The chain recombines TRBV12-2 with TRBJ2-7; the D segment call TRBD1 is taken from the table without a DNA check. TRBV12-2 is given as a pseudogene. The CDR3 sequence is 13 residues long. The CDR3 region has the DNA TGTGCAAGTCGCGGGACAGCCGCCCCGGAGCAGTACTTC. Encoded protein: CASRGTAAPEQYF.